This TCR beta chain derives from a study of T cells in narcolepsy. This clone was recorded once. Antigen specificity is unknown. The assay was immunoSEQ multiplex PCR, and TCRdb's table has in-frame clones only and misses some. In the table there are about 19,000 clones, about four fifths of which are singletons. The CDR3 contains 16 residues. Germline V CDR1 and CDR2: MNHEY, SVGAGI. General study findings and limits: Healthy controls reportedly lacked the autoreactive clonotypes serially found in patients' blood. Comparing one patient's CSF and blood CD4+ clonotypes highlighted HCRT- and TRIB2-specific autoreactive clonotypes. No autoreactive T cell clone sequences appeared in some memory CD4+ repertoires.

The sequence was obtained from a human donor in good health. Sequenced material: memory (CD45RA-) CD4+ T cells from blood. The V and J genes are TRBV6-5 and TRBJ2-5, with D tentatively TRBD2 (5 bases). The DNA end lines up better with TRBJ2-7; the J call may be wrong. The CDR3 is CASSYGVASVSYEQYF. The CDR3, as DNA: TGTGCCAGCAGTTACGGTGTAGCGTCGGTCTCCTACGAGCAGTACTTC.